In its sample, the clone carrying this TCR beta chain was seen a few times. These data are taken from a study of T-cell reconstitution after alpha-beta-depleted transplantation in children. Library preparation (for TCRbeta) was performed with unique molecular identifiers. Using its own MiXCR run on the PCR reads, TCRdb lists one record per CDR3 protein. The table records around 480,000 distinct CDR3 sequences, roughly 33% of them present only once. Per the germline V gene, CDR1 is DFQATT and CDR2 is SNEGSKA (reference sequence). Trimming cost V 6 bases and J 0 bases, with 8 bases left between them. The CDR3 covers 12 residues.

The clonotype was recovered from a human donor who donated a stem cell graft to a child with aplastic anemia. V usage is TRBV20-1 and J usage is TRBJ1-1; D not certain. The source material was PBMCs from the stem cell graft donor, sampled from the stem cell graft. The CDR3 DNA reads TGCAGTGCCCCCTTCATGAACACTGAAGCTTTCTTT. Its translation is CSAPFMNTEAFF.